This TCR beta chain was found in a study of T cell repertoires in cytomegalovirus infection. Study details: Both CMV infection and a matching HLA type were indicated by public TCR beta signatures.

Study conclusions and caveats: Across the ex vivo response, the dominant clonotypes were HLA-C-restricted CMV-specific TCR beta clonotypes. Pooled public TCR beta family frequency picked out CMV carriers with the relevant HLA.

MiXCR was run by TCRdb on the reads, yielding one entry per CDR3 protein. The sample gives fewer than 550,000 distinct CDR3 sequences, about 25% of which show up once; roughly 13% is in the top ten. This clonotype was observed many times. The antigen is undetermined. There are 12 residues in the CDR3. The V gene lost 5 bases and the J gene lost 4 bases, with 6 bases spanning the gap. Germline lookup yields CDR1 MGHDK and CDR2 SYGVNS. The material sequenced was PBMCs. This clonotype was obtained from a human donor in good health (CMV status not recorded). Some clones in this sample may be carry-over from other donors' samples. The rearrangement joins TRBV25-1 to TRBJ2-1; D gene ambiguous. CDR3 nucleotides: TGTGCCAGCAGTCGCGTGTACAATGAGCAGTTCTTC. Protein product: CASSRVYNEQFF.